This T cell receptor beta chain stems from a study of Tregs in tolerant kidney transplant recipients (dated by TCRdb to the late 2010s). About the investigation overall: The study applied TCRbeta sequencing to find donor-specific regulatory T cells before combined kidney and bone marrow transplantation and then followed those same cells after transplant. The research as a whole found: Biological reproducibility was not examined directly, but technical replication error appeared to be minimal. Expanding Tregs with activated donor B cells appeared to identify the most biologically relevant and donor-specific TCRbeta repertoire. Donor-specific Treg expansion exceeded global Treg expansion in tolerant patients, suggesting antigen-driven rather than nonspecific expansion. For some patients, the PCR primers changed as time went on, which meant samples from those patients could not be compared with one another at the nucleotide level. The study was constrained by small patient numbers, and validation of the findings is required in larger populations and under other immunosuppression protocols.

As for this clone: The antigen this receptor binds is unknown. Within one base of it there is no much larger clone, and no base qualities were kept.

The transplants used related donors with nonmyeloablative bone marrow transplantation, and mixed chimerism in the human trials was transient. Unstimulated Tregs (CD4+CD25+CD127-), CD4+ non-Tregs (CD4+CD25-), CD4 and CD8 cells were FACS-sorted from thawed PBMCs. Patients were several combined kidney and bone marrow transplant recipients from the ITN036ST trial, and only these trial subjects had samples available. Healthy control blood was processed by Ficoll density gradient to PBMCs and cryopreserved; patient PBMCs were collected before and after transplant. For TCRbeta CDR3 sequencing, genomic DNA from the sorted cells was extracted using the QIAGEN DNeasy Blood and Tissue Kit. High-throughput TCRbeta CDR3 sequencing, which included PCR amplification with bias correction and internal controls, was done commercially through immunoSEQ. Under the source paper's analysis protocol: A unique productive TCRbeta sequence was defined by the CDR3 nucleotide sequence when primers matched, and otherwise by the CDR3 amino acid sequence together with the Vbeta and Jbeta genes. To correct for sorting error, sequences found in more than one sorted population at a frequency ratio of 2:1 or less were discarded, and the remaining shared sequences were assigned to the population with the higher frequency. A sequence was defined as donor-reactive if the sequence was expanded at least 5-fold in CFSE-low cells compared with unstimulated cells and had a frequency of at least 0.01% in CFSE-low cells. Jensen-Shannon divergence calculated on the top 100 TCRbeta sequences ranked by frequency was used to measure repertoire divergence. For any sample with multiple sequencing runs, sorting error was corrected in each run separately before the runs were pooled. The table was pulled from immuneACCESS by TCRdb, which kept in-frame rearrangements only. Such tables lose some clones; where checked, under half of the loss comes from unresolved V genes, and the rest has no known cause. V, J and clone size are taken as reported in that table, and D and trimming were inferred from the DNA itself. Counted in this sample were about 81,000 clones; over 75% of them appeared once. Of the sample, more than 1.5% is held by the ten largest clones.

Looking up the germline V gene yields CDR1 MNHEY and CDR2 SVGAGI. At the junction V is shortened by 5 bases and J by 2 bases, with 14 bases in between. The cysteine opens and the phenylalanine closes a CDR3 of 15 amino acids. Just CDR3 DNA is preserved here, 45 bases in frame from base 1. Sample: CD4+ T cells from blood (PBMCs), taken 24 months after the transplant. This sequence originates from a human patient who received a combined kidney and bone marrow transplant. Where a transplant has occurred, the graft donor may have supplied some of the T cells. The V gene is TRBV6-5 and the J gene is TRBJ2-3, with TRBD2 tentatively as D gene (5 bases match). The DNA reads TGTGCCAGCAGTCGGGCGGGTTGGGCCACAGATACGCAGTATTTT. Its translation reads: CASSRAGWATDTQYF.